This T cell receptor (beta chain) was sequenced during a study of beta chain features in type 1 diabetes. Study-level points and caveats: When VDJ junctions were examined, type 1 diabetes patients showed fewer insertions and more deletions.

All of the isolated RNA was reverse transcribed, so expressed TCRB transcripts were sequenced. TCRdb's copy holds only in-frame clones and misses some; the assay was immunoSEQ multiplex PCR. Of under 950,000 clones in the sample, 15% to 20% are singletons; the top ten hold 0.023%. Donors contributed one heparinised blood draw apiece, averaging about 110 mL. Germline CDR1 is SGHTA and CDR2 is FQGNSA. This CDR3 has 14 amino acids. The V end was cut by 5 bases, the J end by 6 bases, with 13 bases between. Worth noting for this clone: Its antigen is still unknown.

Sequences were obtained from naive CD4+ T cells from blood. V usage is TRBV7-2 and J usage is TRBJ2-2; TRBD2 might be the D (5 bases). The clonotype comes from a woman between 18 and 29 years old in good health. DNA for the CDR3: TGTGCCAGCAGCCCTGAGCGGTCAGCCGGGGAGCTGTTTTTT. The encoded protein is CASSPERSAGELFF.